This TCR beta chain stems from a study of T cell responses to AZD1222 COVID-19 vaccine. V was shortened by 2 bases and J by 3 bases, with 13 bases between the two germline ends. Germline-derived CDR1 and CDR2 are MNHEY and SVGEGT. This CDR3 contains 15 residues. Study-wide results and caveats: Of spike-specific TCRs, nearly half reportedly target regions left unmutated in variants. Two doses of AZD1222 preceded a rise in Spike-specific TCR breadth and depth. Clonal diversity may have been underestimated, and the donors were mostly white British, with more females than males. At 160-218 and 743-854, vaccine-associated CD4 TCRs were dominant, and they spanned spike.

Concerning this clone: Its antigen is not identified.

Sequenced by immunoSEQ multiplex PCR; TCRdb stores in-frame clones only, minus some. In the table there are tens of thousands of clones, more than 60% of which are singletons. The V call is TRBV6-2 or TRBV6-3, the J call TRBJ1-2; D gene ambiguous. This receptor was obtained from an adult who received the AZD1222 COVID-19 vaccine. This sample comprised peripheral blood, obtained 28 days after the second AZD1222 dose. CDR3: CASSYPQASDYGYTF. CDR3 coding DNA: TGTGCCAGCAGTTACCCCCAGGCAAGTGACTATGGCTACACCTTC.